These T cell receptor beta chains were read from a single sample in a study of regulatory T cells in long-lasting Graves disease. TCRdb re-called the multiplex PCR reads with MiXCR, one entry per CDR3 protein. The sample carries 410,000 or so distinct CDR3 sequences, 15% recorded once. Another study also made use of these data, one on T cells in Graves' hyperthyroidism and ophthalmopathy.

The sample in question was peripheral blood mononuclear cells (PBMCs), obtained at new diagnosis, from a patient treated with antithyroid drugs. These receptors were obtained from a woman under 40 with Graves disease. Both conserved end residues are part of each CDR3. The D gene is left open where the match is weak. Clone sizes are given selectively: once, few, many, or a class where the clone is expanded.

many | TRBD2 | TRBJ2-7 | TRBV7-6 | CASSLSSGSYEQYF | TGTGCCAGCAGCCTCTCTAGCGGATCCTACGAGCAGTACTTC
few | TRBD2 | TRBJ2-1 | TRBV6-2/TRBV6-3 | CASRQSGRAGNEQFF | TGTGCCAGCAGACAGAGCGGGAGGGCCGGGAATGAGCAGTTCTTC
. | TRBD2 | TRBJ2-5 | TRBV9 | CASPGGILKETQYF | TGTGCCAGCCCGGGAGGAATACTTAAAGAGACCCAGTACTTC
many | TRBD1 | TRBJ2-7 | TRBV29-1 | CSVERGTGTDEQYF | TGCAGCGTTGAAAGGGGGACAGGAACTGACGAGCAGTACTTC
. | TRBD2 | TRBJ2-7 | TRBV5-1 | CASSSLGRGSGDEQYF | TGCGCCAGCAGCTCGCTCGGCCGCGGGAGTGGGGACGAGCAGTACTTC
many | . | TRBJ1-1 | TRBV5-1 | CASSLISTGMAYTEAFF | TGCGCCAGCAGCTTGATCTCCACAGGGATGGCCTACACTGAAGCTTTCTTT
. | . | TRBJ2-5 | TRBV30 | CAWSVFFGARETQYF | TGTGCCTGGAGTGTATTTTTCGGGGCACGAGAGACCCAGTACTTC
many | TRBD1 | TRBJ2-7 | TRBV20-1 | CSARDGTGEQYF | TGCAGTGCTAGAGATGGGACAGGCGAGCAGTACTTC
few | . | TRBJ2-3 | TRBV19 | CASSRAMDTQYF | TGTGCCAGTAGTAGGGCCATGGATACGCAGTATTTT
. | . | TRBJ2-7 | TRBV19 | CASSARTHTYEQYF | TGTGCCAGTAGTGCCAGGACTCATACCTACGAGCAGTACTTC
few | TRBD1 | TRBJ1-4 | TRBV5-1 | CASSRDRVPNEKLFF | TGCGCCAGCAGTCGGGACAGGGTACCTAATGAAAAACTGTTTTTT
many | . | TRBJ2-7 | TRBV11-2 | CASSPGHEQYF | TGTGCCAGCAGCCCAGGGCACGAGCAGTACTTC
many | . | TRBJ2-3 | TRBV10-1 | CASSLDADTQYF | TGCGCCAGCTCCTTGGATGCAGATACGCAGTATTTT
. | . | TRBJ1-3 | TRBV11-3 | CASASGNTIYF | TGTGCCTCGGCCTCTGGAAACACCATATATTTT
few | . | TRBJ2-3 | TRBV30 | CAWSLQGGHPSDTQYF | TGTGCCTGGAGTTTACAGGGGGGGCATCCCTCAGATACGCAGTATTTT
. | . | TRBJ1-4 | TRBV5-6 | CASSFNPPSVNGGKLFF | TGTGCCAGCAGCTTTAACCCCCCGAGCGTAAACGGAGGAAAACTGTTTTTT
many | . | TRBJ2-5 | TRBV20-1 | CSASPTAREETQYF | TGCAGTGCTAGCCCGACAGCGAGGGAGGAGACCCAGTACTTC
. | TRBD1 | TRBJ1-3 | TRBV7-2 | CASSPRGQGRHTIYF | TGTGCCAGCAGCCCCCGGGGACAGGGGCGGCACACCATATATTTT
. | . | TRBJ1-1 | TRBV7-9 | CASSLVVAEAFF | TGTGCCAGCAGTTTGGTTGTCGCTGAAGCTTTCTTT
few | TRBD2 | TRBJ2-6 | TRBV19 | CASSMGRVANVLTF | TGTGCCAGTAGTATGGGGAGGGTGGCCAACGTCCTGACTTTC
. | TRBD1 | TRBJ1-1 | TRBV5-8 | CASSLDRMTEAFF | TGTGCCAGCAGCCTGGACAGGATGACTGAAGCTTTCTTT
few | TRBD2 | TRBJ2-5 | TRBV6-1 | CASPGRPGETQYF | TGTGCCAGCCCCGGGAGGCCGGGAGAGACCCAGTACTTC
. | TRBD1 | TRBJ2-5 | TRBV15 | CATSRAQTYGTAQETQYF | TGTGCCACCAGCAGAGCACAAACCTACGGGACAGCCCAAGAGACCCAGTACTTC
many | . | TRBJ2-7 | TRBV20-1 | CSARRLGATSNGEQYF | TGCAGTGCTAGGAGGTTGGGGGCCACCTCTAACGGAGAGCAGTACTTC
many | . | TRBJ2-7 | TRBV28 | CASSTGLVVRQYF | TGTGCCAGCAGTACCGGACTGGTTGTGCGGCAGTACTTC
. | TRBD1 | TRBJ1-5 | TRBV30 | CAWSRGQGGVSGNQPQHF | TGTGCCTGGAGTCGAGGACAGGGCGGGGTAAGCGGCAATCAGCCCCAGCATTTT
. | TRBD1 | TRBJ2-1 | TRBV20-1 | CSANLRPSRGSSYNEQFF | TGCAGCGCTAACCTACGGCCTTCCAGGGGGAGCTCCTACAATGAGCAGTTCTTC
many | TRBD1 | TRBJ1-3 | TRBV30 | CAWKRTGGISGNTIYF | TGTGCCTGGAAACGAACAGGGGGCATTTCTGGAAACACCATATATTTT
many | . | TRBJ2-7 | TRBV27 | CASSLGAAYEQYF | TGTGCCAGCAGTTTAGGGGCAGCCTACGAGCAGTACTTC
few | . | TRBJ1-1 | TRBV25-1 | CASSEFPNHEAFF | TGTGCCAGCAGTGAATTCCCCAACCATGAAGCTTTCTTT
many | . | TRBJ1-1 | TRBV20-1 | CSAKSRTEAFF | TGCAGTGCTAAATCCCGCACTGAAGCTTTCTTT
. | . | TRBJ2-7 | TRBV3-1 | CASSGTGGKGHEQYF | TGTGCCAGCAGCGGGACTGGCGGGAAGGGGCACGAGCAGTACTTC
many | TRBD2 | TRBJ2-1 | TRBV12-5 | CASGFGTGRPEQFF | TGTGCTAGTGGTTTTGGGACCGGGAGGCCGGAGCAGTTCTTC
many | TRBD2 | TRBJ2-7 | TRBV7-8 | CASSLELAGTSYEQYF | TGTGCCAGCAGCTTAGAGCTAGCGGGAACCTCCTACGAGCAGTACTTC
. | TRBD2 | TRBJ2-1 | TRBV6-2/TRBV6-3 | CASSFSAGVGYNEQFF | TGTGCCAGCAGTTTTTCCGCGGGAGTAGGATACAATGAGCAGTTCTTC
. | . | TRBJ2-7 | TRBV5-1 | CASSWGGFAYEQYF | TGCGCCAGCAGCTGGGGCGGGTTCGCCTACGAGCAGTACTTC
. | TRBD2 | TRBJ2-7 | TRBV20-1 | CSARALGLSSYEQYF | TGCAGTGCTAGAGCTCTGGGACTATCGTCCTACGAGCAGTACTTC
. | TRBD1 | TRBJ2-7 | TRBV19 | CASSIRRQGGSYEQYF | TGTGCCAGTAGTATACGGAGACAGGGGGGGTCCTACGAGCAGTACTTC
many | TRBD1 | TRBJ2-7 | TRBV7-6 | CASSLGQGVNYEQYF | TGTGCCAGCAGCTTAGGACAGGGAGTCAACTACGAGCAGTACTTC
. | . | TRBJ1-1 | TRBV6-1 | CASSPPGLEAFF | TGTGCCAGCAGTCCACCGGGACTGGAAGCTTTCTTT
. | TRBD2 | TRBJ2-5 | TRBV10-3 | CATPTSGRTQETQYF | TGTGCCACCCCGACTAGCGGGAGGACACAAGAGACCCAGTACTTC
many | TRBD1 | TRBJ2-7 | TRBV5-1 | CASSSRGTGAYEQYF | TGCGCCAGCAGCTCCCGAGGGACAGGGGCCTACGAGCAGTACTTC
many | TRBD1 | TRBJ2-2 | TRBV20-1 | CSARDPDRGDTGELFF | TGCAGTGCTAGAGATCCGGACAGGGGGGACACCGGGGAGCTGTTTTTT
. | . | TRBJ2-1 | TRBV12-5 | CASGLVNGPNEQFF | TGTGCTAGTGGTTTGGTTAACGGTCCCAATGAGCAGTTCTTC
many | . | TRBJ2-7 | TRBV15 | CATSKGAHKSYEQYF | TGTGCCACCAGCAAGGGAGCCCATAAATCCTACGAGCAGTACTTC
many | TRBD1 | TRBJ1-2 | TRBV10-3 | CAISEVRTGDIYGYTF | TGTGCCATCAGTGAAGTTAGGACAGGAGATATCTATGGCTACACCTTC
many | . | TRBJ2-7 | TRBV20-1 | CSADKPSGEQYF | TGCAGTGCCGATAAGCCTTCGGGCGAGCAGTACTTC
. | . | TRBJ2-3 | TRBV9 | CASSSQSLMDTQYF | TGTGCCAGCAGCTCTCAGAGTCTCATGGATACGCAGTATTTT